The rows below give T cell receptor beta chains drawn from one sample of a study of blood T cell repertoires in COVID-19. TCRdb keeps only in-frame clones here, not all; method: immunoSEQ multiplex PCR. The table has 150,000 to 200,000 clones, roughly 81% seen once. Specimen: peripheral blood. All receptors come from a woman aged 50 to 60 with COVID-19, enrolled during active disease. Both conserved end residues are part of each CDR3. D genes are given only for firm matches. Clone size is shown for a subset of rows, as once, few, many or a class of expanded clone.

clone_size d_call j_call v_call cdr3_nt cdr3_aa
- TRBD1 TRBJ1-4 TRBV7-2 TGTGCCAGCACTTCTAGGGGGCACGAAAAACTGTTTTTT CASTSRGHEKLFF
- - TRBJ1-1 TRBV5-1 TGCGCCAGCAGCTTGGAGCAGGGAAGGACTGAAGCTTTCTTT CASSLEQGRTEAFF
- TRBD2 TRBJ2-7 TRBV11-3 TGTGCCAGCAGTTCAGGAGCGGGGATAAACGAGCAGTACTTC CASSSGAGINEQYF
- TRBD2 TRBJ2-3 TRBV7-2 TGTGCCAGCAGCTCAGCTAGCGGGGGGTTAAGCACAGATACGCAGTATTTT CASSSASGGLSTDTQYF
- - TRBJ1-3 TRBV6-2/TRBV6-3 TGTGCCAGCAGTACCCGACAGGACTCTGGAAACACCATATATTTT CASSTRQDSGNTIYF
- TRBD2 TRBJ2-3 TRBV28 TGTGCCAGCAGCCCCACGTTAAGCGGGGGAACAGATACGCAGTATTTT CASSPTLSGGTDTQYF
- - TRBJ1-1 TRBV7-9 TGTGCCAGCAGCTTACATCCAGGGTGGGGGCCGAACACTGAAGCTTTCTTT CASSLHPGWGPNTEAFF
- TRBD1 TRBJ2-7 TRBV7-9 TGTGCCAGCAGTGGGACAGGGCTGAGCTCCTACGAGCAGTACTTC CASSGTGLSSYEQYF
few TRBD1 TRBJ1-2 TRBV5-6 TGTGCCAGCAGCACAGGGACAGGGCTTTATGGCTACACCTTC CASSTGTGLYGYTF
- TRBD2 TRBJ2-1 TRBV11-2 TGTGCCAGCTCTGAAGAGCTAGCGGGGAGTGAGCAGTTCTTC CASSEELAGSEQFF
- TRBD1 TRBJ1-2 TRBV7-2 TGTGCCAGCAGCCCGAGACAGGGGGCGGGCCAAATCTATGGCTACACCTTC CASSPRQGAGQIYGYTF
- TRBD1 TRBJ1-6 TRBV28 TGTGCCAGCAGTTCCGGGACAGGGGATAGATCACCCCTCCACTTT CASSSGTGDRSPLHF
- TRBD1 TRBJ2-7 TRBV5-1 TGCGCCAGCAGCTCCCGGGACAGCGCCTACGAGCAGTACTTC CASSSRDSAYEQYF
- - TRBJ2-2 TRBV5-1 TGCGCCAGCAGCCTTGGACAGGAGGGCGGGTTGGCCGGGGAGCTGTTTTTT CASSLGQEGGLAGELFF